This TCR beta chain originates from a study of shared clonotypes between healthy human individuals (dated by TCRdb to 2018 to 2020). About the investigation overall: Three men and two women, aged 18 to 49 years, made up the cohort. For each donor, three plates each were used for CD4 naive and CD4 memory, two plates were used for CD8 naive, and one plate was used for CD8 memory. The study deeply sequenced blood TCR repertoires of 5 or 6 healthy adults to estimate repertoire size and the extent of clonotype sharing between individuals. Different laboratories and diverse techniques were used to prepare libraries and sequence TCR repertoires, to increase sequencing depth and limit assay-specific biases. Per donor, leukapheresis produced somewhere between about 0.85 and 10 billion PBMCs. Beyond this particular receptor, the publication reports: Naive subsets generally had larger estimated clonotype richness than memory subsets. About 5% of naive CD4, 3.5% of naive CD8, approximately 2% of memory CD4, and approximately 0.4% of memory CD8 clonotypes were shared across several donors. Based on pairwise subsampling, the degree of clonotype sharing among donors was expected to be affected by sequencing depth. Only blood was sampled, and tissue TCR repertoires likely differ from those in blood. Compared with non-shared clonotypes, the clonotypes found in all four sorted-subset donors had higher generation probabilities. Incomplete sequencing was indicated by rarefaction of sorted-subset datasets, despite the large sequencing depth. The small number of donors limited the genetic and exposure-history diversity represented.

This clone has only a few counts. No cognate antigen has been identified for it. Per-nucleotide qualities are absent, and no much larger clonotype sits a single base away. Using the deep immunoSEQ assay, multiplex PCR amplified TCR CDR3 regions from genomic DNA. Genomic DNA extracted from each cell subset was distributed evenly over all wells of several immunoSEQ 96-well plates, and each plate served as one replicate. For sorted subsets, approximately 190 ng of genomic DNA, equivalent to 25,000 to 35,000 T cell genomes, went into each replicate PCR. Purified libraries were measured with a Qubit 3.0 fluorometer, size-checked on a Bioanalyzer 2100, and measured again with the KAPA Library Quantification kit. A separate single-read 150-cycle Illumina NextSeq 550 flow cell was used to sequence each immunoSEQ 96-well plate. As for how the authors treated the data: Because the immunoSEQ output included only junctional sequences and no quality scores, the filtering could not be the same as the filtering used for full-length reads. Sequences were annotated with PyIR, a Python wrapper for IgBLAST v1.9, using IMGT germline references to assign V/J genes and CDR3. Reads were removed for weak V/J assignments (E-value above 1e-6), missing CDR3, stop codons, out-of-frame junctions, or ambiguous translated residues. A V3J clonotype was defined by an identical inferred V gene, J gene, and CDR3 amino acid sequence. To compute the percentage overlap between repertoires, the number of shared unique clonotypes was divided by the size of the smaller repertoire. Repertoire richness was assessed with RTK rarefaction, the Chao1 estimator, and Recon v2.1 estimates of unobserved clonotypes. Generation probabilities were computed with OLGA for all TCRbeta clonotypes obtained by the gDNA method from several donors. Drawn from immuneACCESS, this table holds only the in-frame rearrangements with V and J called that TCRdb kept. Clones are partly lost; checked studies trace under half to an unresolved V gene and leave the rest unexplained. That table is the source of V, J and clone size, and D and trimming were worked out from the DNA. The sample has approximately 1.1 million clones on record, 78% of them singletons. The top ten constitute approximately 0.56% of the sample.

The donors were healthy, HIV-negative adults with no recently reported acute infections or vaccinations. Only Caucasian adults living in Nashville, Tennessee, USA were represented among the donors. CD4+ T cells were enriched by magnetic negative selection, after which naive cells were positively selected on CD45RA and the negative fraction was taken as the memory subset. Blood was collected by leukapheresis, and PBMCs were isolated by Ficoll-Histopaque density gradient centrifugation and then cryopreserved in liquid nitrogen vapor phase. Purity and quantity of every magnetically sorted T cell population were checked by analytical flow cytometry. Genomic DNA was isolated from every sorted fraction and measured by UV absorbance on a Nanodrop 2000c. The sequencing sample was made of memory CD4+ T cells from PBMCs. What this sample's cell subset or site label stands for: CD45RA-negative fraction. The clonotype was recovered from a man aged 18-30 years in good health. Some clones in this sample may be carry-over from other donors' samples.

The sequence in DNA is TGCAGCGCCCGGACGGATAGCTCCTATAATTCACCCCTCCACTTT. This translates into CSARTDSSYNSPLHF. This chain joins TRBV29-1 to TRBJ1-6; no D gene can be assigned with confidence. The germline V gene gives CDR1 as SQVTM and CDR2 as ANQGSEA. The CDR3 has 15 amino acids, counting the end cysteine and phenylalanine. Here the CDR3 DNA is all that survives: 45 bases in frame from base 1. Trimming takes 7 bases from V and 0 bases from J, and the germline ends sit 13 bases apart. The CDR3 plus the reference TRBV29-1 and TRBJ1-6 genes for the other parts give the full variable domain: SAVISQKPSRDICQRGTSLTIQCQVDSQVTMMFWYRQQPGQSLTLIATANQGSEATYESGFVIDKFPISRPNLTFSTLTVSNMSPEDSSIYLCSARTDSSYNSPLHFGNGTRLTVT.